This note documents a single T cell receptor beta chain sequence. The antigen remains unidentified. This specimen comes from a study of ipilimumab plus nivolumab after autologous stem cell transplantation. Study-level findings and limits: Authors suggest TCR repertoire, Treg phenotype and gut microbiota support further study.

This CDR3 spans 14 amino acids. The germline V gene encodes CDR1 SGHRS and CDR2 YFSETQ. Germline trimming cut 2 bases from V and 8 bases from J; bases unmatched to any gene: 4. TCRdb keeps only in-frame clones here, not all; method: immunoSEQ multiplex PCR. The table has around 23,000 clones, roughly 74% seen once. Patients got ipilimumab 1 mg/kg beginning 14 to 28 days post-transplant. The rearrangement joins TRBV5-1 to TRBJ2-1; 10 bases line up with TRBD2. Here the sequenced sample was PBMCs, taken in a trial of ipilimumab plus nivolumab as post-transplant consolidation. The TCR was taken from a male donor with diffuse large B-cell lymphoma. The chain's CDR3 is CASSLTSGKDEQFF. The CDR3 region has the DNA TGCGCCAGCAGCTTAACTAGCGGGAAGGATGAGCAGTTCTTC.